These 10 T cell receptor beta chains originate from one sample sequenced in a study of OX40 agonist ivuxolimab in advanced cancers. Only in-frame clones appear in the TCRdb table, and some are missing; sequencing was by immunoSEQ multiplex PCR. The sample records about 12,000 clones, roughly 81% being singletons. The source was CD4+ or CD8+ T cells sorted from blood, collected in a trial of the OX40 agonist ivuxolimab. Every receptor here comes from an adult with an advanced solid tumor such as melanoma, head and neck, liver or kidney cancer.

The chain is built from TRBV5-1 and TRBJ1-2; D call uncertain. CDR1 and CDR2 from the germline V gene are SGHRS and YFSETQ. The CDR3 runs 15 residues. Trimming removed 7 bases from V and 4 bases from J, with 20 bases in between. In DNA, the CDR3 is TGCGCCAGCCAATTCGCGGTTCGAAAGACCTATGGCTACACCTTC. Translation gives CASQFAVRKTYGYTF.

V usage is TRBV27 and J usage is TRBJ1-6; TRBD1 matches 7 bases. The germline gives CDR1 MNHEY, CDR2 SMNVEV (reference sequence). Trimming at V came to 5 bases and at J to 8 bases, leaving 6 bases not matched to a gene. The CDR3 loop spans 14 amino acids. The CDR3 nucleotides read TGTGCCAGCAGTATAGGGGGCTCATATTCACCCCTCCACTTT. Protein: CASSIGGSYSPLHF.

This clone was detected only once. The V and J genes are TRBV4-2 and TRBJ2-1, with TRBD1 matching 7 bases. With V trimmed by 0 bases and J by 2 bases, 7 bases remained unmatched. Germline lookup yields CDR1 LGHNA and CDR2 YNFKEQ. CDR3 length: 17 amino acids. The CDR3 nucleotides read TGTGCCAGCAGCCAAGACCCGGGACAGCAGACCTACAATGAGCAGTTCTTC. This sequence encodes CASSQDPGQQTYNEQFF.

The chain is built from TRBV30 and TRBJ1-5; D is unclear. Trimming cost V 1 base and J 4 bases, with 14 bases left between them. The germline V gene has CDR1 GTSNPN and CDR2 SVGIG (reference sequence). The length of the CDR3 is 15 residues. The DNA of the CDR3 is TGTGCCTGGAGTGAACCCACCTCGAGTAATCAGCCCCAGCATTTT. Encoded protein: CAWSEPTSSNQPQHF.

This clone was counted a single time. The V call is TRBV10-3, the J call TRBJ2-7, with D possibly being TRBD2 (5 bases). In germline, CDR1 is ENHRY, CDR2 SYGVKD. Trimming shortened V by 4 bases and J by 3 bases, and 28 bases separated the two germline ends. The CDR3 consists of 19 residues. The CDR3 nucleotides are TGTGCCATCAGTGTTACGGCGCCGACCCGAGGGAGTACCCACTACGAGCAGTACTTC. This translates into CAISVTAPTRGSTHYEQYF.

The chain uses TRBV4-3 and TRBJ2-5; tentative D call: TRBD2 (5 bases). The germline V gene encodes CDR1 LGHNA and CDR2 YSLEER. This CDR3 comprises 15 residues. V was shortened by 3 bases and J by 0 bases, with 11 bases between the two germline ends. The CDR3 loop reads CASSQDIANQETQYF. The DNA for the CDR3 is TGCGCCAGCAGCCAGGATATAGCGAACCAAGAGACCCAGTACTTC.

This clone rates as medium-sized. The rearrangement joins TRBV28 to TRBJ2-7; D might be TRBD1 (5 bases). The germline gives CDR1 MDHEN, CDR2 SYDVKM. CDR3 length: 13 amino acids. The V end was cut by 6 bases, the J end by 7 bases, with 16 bases between. CDR3: CASSQQVRREQYF. The CDR3 nucleotides are TGTGCCAGCAGCCAACAGGTACGAAGGGAGCAGTACTTC.

V usage is TRBV10-3 and J usage is TRBJ2-1, with D possibly TRBD2 on 6 matching bases. The length of the CDR3 is 13 residues. Germline CDR1 and CDR2: ENHRY and SYGVKD. V was shortened by 4 bases and J by 8 bases, with 12 bases between the two germline ends. This chain's CDR3 is CAISVLASDEQFF. CDR3 DNA: TGTGCCATCAGTGTTCTAGCGTCGGATGAGCAGTTCTTC.

V gene TRBV11-2 combines with J gene TRBJ1-1, with D possibly TRBD1 on 5 matching bases. CDR1 SGHAT and CDR2 FQNNGV come from the germline V gene. The CDR3 loop spans 12 amino acids. Between the trimmed V and J ends, which lost 3 bases and 8 bases, there was a span of 10 bases. CDR3 amino acids: CASSLAGTEAFF. The DNA of the CDR3 is TGTGCCAGCAGCTTGGCAGGGACCGAAGCTTTCTTT. The full variable domain, with the rest looked up from reference TRBV11-2 and TRBJ1-1, is EAGVAQSPRYKIIEKRQSVAFWCNPISGHATLYWYQQILGQGPKLLIQFQNNGVVDDSQLPKDRFSAERLKGVDSTLKIQPAKLEDSAVYLCASSLAGTEAFFGQGTRLTVV.

The chain employs TRBV27 and TRBJ2-3; 7 bases are a match to TRBD1. From germline, CDR1 is MNHEY and CDR2 SMNVEV (reference sequence). This CDR3 has 14 amino acids. The V and J ends lost 2 bases and 4 bases, in that order; junction bases with no gene match: 3. CDR3 amino acids: CASSLTQGPDTQYF. For the CDR3, the DNA is TGTGCCAGCAGTTTAACACAGGGGCCAGATACGCAGTATTTT.